This paragraph reports one T cell receptor beta chain. What it binds is unknown. These data belong to a study of CD8 T cells in Susac syndrome. CD8+ and CD4+ T cells were negatively isolated; TEMRA cells were FACS-enriched. Germline CDR1 is SEHNR and CDR2 is FQNEAQ (reference sequence). V was clipped by 5 bases and J by 8 bases, with 16 bases between them. This CDR3 is built from 14 residues. The authors reverse transcribed about 0.5 to 1 ug RNA with random hexamers. Via MiXCR, TCRdb re-called the immunoSEQ multiplex PCR reads, giving one row per CDR3 protein. The sample contains about 300,000 distinct CDR3 sequences, 65% to 90% of which appear only once. The study, taken as a whole, reports: Individuals included in the TCR sequencing and HLA analysis were acknowledged by the study to be relatively few in number.

Sample: CD8+ T cells from PBMCs. This clonotype originated in a human donor with multiple sclerosis. The V call is TRBV7-9, the J call TRBJ2-1; tentatively, D is TRBD1 (7 bases). The CDR3 loop is CASSLRGRGDEQFF. The CDR3 nucleotides read TGTGCCAGCAGCCTCCGGGGCAGGGGGGATGAGCAGTTCTTC.